The clone carrying this T cell receptor (beta chain) occurred a few times. The sample comes from a study of blood T cell repertoires in COVID-19. As for the study in general: Sources were T cells, B-cell-depleted T cells, or PBMCs; the material itself was cDNA or gDNA.

The germline V gene encodes CDR1 MDHEN and CDR2 SYDVKM. J lost 5 bases, V lost 0 bases, and 8 bases had no gene match. The CDR3 contains 18 residues. Cohorts were based on clinical histories the participants reported. Assay: immunoSEQ multiplex PCR; the TCRdb copy retains only in-frame clones and omits some. The table has a few hundred thousand clones, 80% to 90% seen once. This TCR derives from a woman in her forties or fifties who had recovered from COVID-19. V and J are TRBV28 and TRBJ2-2, with 11 bases aligning to TRBD1. The sequencing sample was made of PBMCs or T cells enriched from blood (not recorded which). CDR3 amino acids: CASSLWGGDRGSTGELFF. CDR3 nucleotides: TGTGCCAGCAGTTTATGGGGCGGGGACAGGGGGTCGACCGGGGAGCTGTTTTTT.